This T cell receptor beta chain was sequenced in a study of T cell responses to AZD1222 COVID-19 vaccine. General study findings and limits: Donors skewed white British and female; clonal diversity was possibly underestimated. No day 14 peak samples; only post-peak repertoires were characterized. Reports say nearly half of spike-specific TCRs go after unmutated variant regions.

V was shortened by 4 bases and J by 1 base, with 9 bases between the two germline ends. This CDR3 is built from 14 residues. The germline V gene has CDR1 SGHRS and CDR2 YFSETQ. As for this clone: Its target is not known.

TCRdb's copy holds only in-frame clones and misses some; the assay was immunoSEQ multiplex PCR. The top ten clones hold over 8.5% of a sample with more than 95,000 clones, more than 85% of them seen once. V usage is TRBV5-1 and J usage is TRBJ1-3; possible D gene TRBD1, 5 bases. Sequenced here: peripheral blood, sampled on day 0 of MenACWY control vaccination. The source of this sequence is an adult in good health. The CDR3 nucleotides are TGCGCCAGCAGCCTAAGGGGTTCTGGAAACACCATATATTTT. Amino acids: CASSLRGSGNTIYF. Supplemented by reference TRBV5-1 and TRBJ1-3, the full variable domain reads KAGVTQTPRYLIKTRGQQVTLSCSPISGHRSVSWYQQTPGQGLQFLFEYFSETQRNKGNFPGRFSGRQFSNSRSEMNVSTLELGDSALYLCASSLRGSGNTIYFGEGSWLTVV.